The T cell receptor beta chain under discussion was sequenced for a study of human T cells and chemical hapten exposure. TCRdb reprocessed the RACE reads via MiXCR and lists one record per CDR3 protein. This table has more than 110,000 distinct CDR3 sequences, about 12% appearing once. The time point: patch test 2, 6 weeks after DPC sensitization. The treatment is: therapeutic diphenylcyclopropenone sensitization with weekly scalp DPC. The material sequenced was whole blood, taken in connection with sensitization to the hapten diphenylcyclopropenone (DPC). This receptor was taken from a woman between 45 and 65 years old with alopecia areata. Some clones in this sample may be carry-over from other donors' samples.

The CDR3 nucleotides read TGTGCCATCAGCGGACCGGGACTAGCGGGAGGGCATGAGCAGTTCTTC. Its protein product is CAISGPGLAGGHEQFF. The gene calls are TRBV10-3 and TRBJ2-1, with 16 bases lining up with TRBD2. The junction had 7 bases not matched to a gene; V was cut back by 6 bases and J by 8 bases. This CDR3 has 16 residues. Germline V CDR1 and CDR2: ENHRY, SYGVKD.